A selection of T cell receptor beta chains follows, all from one sample in a study of CD8 T cells in ankylosing spondylitis. TCRdb processed the 5' RACE reads anew with MiXCR; each CDR3 protein has one entry. This table has approximately 16,000 distinct CDR3 sequences, around 8% appearing once. Sequenced sample: blood. The receptors come from a male donor with ankylosing spondylitis or in good health (not recorded which). CDR3s include the opening cysteine and the closing phenylalanine or tryptophan. The order of the fields is V gene, clone size, J gene, D gene, CDR3 DNA, CDR3 protein. D genes are given only for firm matches. Size is stated for part of the rows, as once, few or many counts, or as a class when the clone is expanded.

V gene: TRBV20-1
clone size: few
J gene: TRBJ2-5
D gene: TRBD2
CDR3 DNA: TGCAGTGCTAGTCCCCTAGCGGGAGTCGTGGAGGAGACCCAGTACTTC
CDR3 protein: CSASPLAGVVEETQYF

V gene: TRBV20-1
clone size: many
J gene: TRBJ2-7
D gene: NA
CDR3 DNA: TGCAGTGCTAGTGGCGGGATGGGCGAGCAGTACTTC
CDR3 protein: CSASGGMGEQYF

V gene: TRBV7-9
clone size: many
J gene: TRBJ1-1
D gene: NA
CDR3 DNA: TGTGCCAGCAGCTTAGCGTTGAACACTGAAGCTTTCTTT
CDR3 protein: CASSLALNTEAFF

V gene: TRBV20-1
clone size: NA
J gene: TRBJ1-4
D gene: TRBD1
CDR3 DNA: TGCAGTGCTCGCCAGGGGGCGGCTAATGAAAAACTGTTTTTT
CDR3 protein: CSARQGAANEKLFF

V gene: TRBV12-3/TRBV12-4
clone size: many
J gene: TRBJ1-1
D gene: TRBD1
CDR3 DNA: TGTGCCAGCAGTCCCGGGACAGGGGGCTATAGGGCTTTCTTT
CDR3 protein: CASSPGTGGYRAFF

V gene: TRBV7-3
clone size: NA
J gene: TRBJ2-1
D gene: TRBD2
CDR3 DNA: TGTGCCAGCAGCTCGGCTAGCGGGAGTCAGAATGAGCAGTTCTTC
CDR3 protein: CASSSASGSQNEQFF

V gene: TRBV29-1
clone size: many
J gene: TRBJ2-7
D gene: NA
CDR3 DNA: TGCAGCGTTGAAGAAGCTCTAGGGGCAATGAAGTACTTC
CDR3 protein: CSVEEALGAMKYF

V gene: TRBV7-2
clone size: many
J gene: TRBJ1-4
D gene: NA
CDR3 DNA: TGTGCCAGCAGCGCCAATGGGGTTATTGGTGAAAAACTGTTTTTT
CDR3 protein: CASSANGVIGEKLFF

V gene: TRBV5-1
clone size: many
J gene: TRBJ2-2
D gene: NA
CDR3 DNA: TGCGCCAGCAGCTTGGTGGATACGGAGCTGTTTTTT
CDR3 protein: CASSLVDTELFF

V gene: TRBV5-1
clone size: many
J gene: TRBJ2-1
D gene: TRBD2
CDR3 DNA: TGCGCCAGCAGCTTAGGTAGCGGGAGCTCCTACAATGAGCAGTTCTTC
CDR3 protein: CASSLGSGSSYNEQFF

V gene: TRBV19
clone size: many
J gene: TRBJ2-7
D gene: NA
CDR3 DNA: TGTGCCAGTACCTACGAGCAGTACTTC
CDR3 protein: CASTYEQYF

V gene: TRBV7-6
clone size: NA
J gene: TRBJ1-1
D gene: NA
CDR3 DNA: TGTGCCAGCAGCCCACGCGGAGGGGAGAACACTGAAGCTTTCTTT
CDR3 protein: CASSPRGGENTEAFF

V gene: TRBV25-1
clone size: NA
J gene: TRBJ2-7
D gene: TRBD2
CDR3 DNA: TGTGCCAGCAGTGGGGGGGGCTACGAGCAGTACTTC
CDR3 protein: CASSGGGYEQYF

V gene: TRBV5-5
clone size: many
J gene: TRBJ2-1
D gene: TRBD1
CDR3 DNA: TGTGCCAGCAGCTTTACAGGGGGCGACTACAATGAGCAGTTCTTC
CDR3 protein: CASSFTGGDYNEQFF

V gene: TRBV7-2
clone size: few
J gene: TRBJ2-3
D gene: NA
CDR3 DNA: TGTGCCAGCAGCGTCGACTTCACAGATACGCAGTATTTT
CDR3 protein: CASSVDFTDTQYF

V gene: TRBV20-1
clone size: few
J gene: TRBJ2-1
D gene: TRBD2
CDR3 DNA: TGCAGTGCTAGGGGCGGGAGGCCCAATGAGCAGTTCTTC
CDR3 protein: CSARGGRPNEQFF

V gene: TRBV6-5
clone size: many
J gene: TRBJ2-4
D gene: NA
CDR3 DNA: TGTGCCAGCAGTTACTATCCCACTACCAAAAACATTCAGTACTTC
CDR3 protein: CASSYYPTTKNIQYF

V gene: TRBV6-5
clone size: many
J gene: TRBJ1-2
D gene: TRBD1
CDR3 DNA: TGTGCCAGCAGTCCTATCACCGGGACAGGGTACTATGGCTACACCTTC
CDR3 protein: CASSPITGTGYYGYTF

V gene: TRBV3-1
clone size: many
J gene: TRBJ2-5
D gene: NA
CDR3 DNA: TGTGCCAGCAGCCAAGATGGGACTCTACCCGAGACCCAGTACTTC
CDR3 protein: CASSQDGTLPETQYF

V gene: TRBV4-3
clone size: many
J gene: TRBJ2-7
D gene: TRBD1
CDR3 DNA: TGCGCCAGCAGCCAAGACGTCCCCCGGGACAGGGCCTACGAGCAGTACTTC
CDR3 protein: CASSQDVPRDRAYEQYF

V gene: TRBV6-2/TRBV6-3
clone size: NA
J gene: TRBJ2-1
D gene: NA
CDR3 DNA: TGTGCCAGCAGTCAAGCCCGGTGGGATGAGCAGTTCTTC
CDR3 protein: CASSQARWDEQFF

V gene: TRBV11-2
clone size: NA
J gene: TRBJ2-1
D gene: NA
CDR3 DNA: TGTGCCAGCAGCCGGCCCGGCTACAATGAGCAGTTCTTC
CDR3 protein: CASSRPGYNEQFF

V gene: TRBV6-6
clone size: few
J gene: TRBJ2-7
D gene: TRBD2
CDR3 DNA: TGTGCCAGCAGTTACCGGACTAGCGGGTTCTACGAGCAGTACTTC
CDR3 protein: CASSYRTSGFYEQYF

V gene: TRBV2
clone size: many
J gene: TRBJ2-5
D gene: NA
CDR3 DNA: TGTGCCAGCATGCTGGAAACCGGGACCCAGTACTTC
CDR3 protein: CASMLETGTQYF

V gene: TRBV6-2/TRBV6-3
clone size: many
J gene: TRBJ2-2
D gene: NA
CDR3 DNA: TGTGCCAGCAGTTATCAAAGACTCACCGGGGAGCTGTTTTTT
CDR3 protein: CASSYQRLTGELFF

V gene: TRBV5-1
clone size: many
J gene: TRBJ1-1
D gene: NA
CDR3 DNA: TGCGCCAGCAGCTTGGCCTCTGGGGCGAACACTGAAGCTTTCTTT
CDR3 protein: CASSLASGANTEAFF

V gene: TRBV19
clone size: NA
J gene: TRBJ2-2
D gene: TRBD2
CDR3 DNA: TGTGCCAGTAGTATTCCGCTGGGGAGGGTGAACACCGGGGAGCTGTTTTTT
CDR3 protein: CASSIPLGRVNTGELFF

V gene: TRBV7-2
clone size: many
J gene: TRBJ2-1
D gene: NA
CDR3 DNA: TGTGCCAGCAGCCTGCGGACAATCAATGAGCAGTTCTTC
CDR3 protein: CASSLRTINEQFF

V gene: TRBV5-1
clone size: many
J gene: TRBJ1-1
D gene: NA
CDR3 DNA: TGCGCCAGCAGGGTTCCGGACACCCCGAACACTGAAGCTTTCTTT
CDR3 protein: CASRVPDTPNTEAFF

V gene: TRBV12-3/TRBV12-4
clone size: NA
J gene: TRBJ2-1
D gene: TRBD2
CDR3 DNA: TGTGCCAGCAGTGGGGACTACGACAATGAGCAGTTCTTC
CDR3 protein: CASSGDYDNEQFF

V gene: TRBV7-2
clone size: NA
J gene: TRBJ2-1
D gene: NA
CDR3 DNA: TGTGCCAGCACCTTAGATAGGAGGTCCCATGAGCAGTTCTTC
CDR3 protein: CASTLDRRSHEQFF

V gene: TRBV20-1
clone size: many
J gene: TRBJ2-6
D gene: NA
CDR3 DNA: TGCAGTGTCTTGAGGGACTCTGGGGCCAACGTCCTGACTTTC
CDR3 protein: CSVLRDSGANVLTF

V gene: TRBV19
clone size: few
J gene: TRBJ2-2
D gene: NA
CDR3 DNA: TGTGCCAGTAGCACAGGGCGGGGGACCGGGGAGCTGTTTTTT
CDR3 protein: CASSTGRGTGELFF

V gene: TRBV6-1
clone size: NA
J gene: TRBJ1-6
D gene: TRBD1
CDR3 DNA: TGTGCCAGCCACAGGGGAATCCTTGATAATTCACCCCTCCACTTT
CDR3 protein: CASHRGILDNSPLHF

V gene: TRBV29-1
clone size: many
J gene: TRBJ2-1
D gene: TRBD2
CDR3 DNA: TGCAGCGCCCAGGTTAGCGGGGGCAATGAGCAGTTCTTC
CDR3 protein: CSAQVSGGNEQFF

V gene: TRBV5-1
clone size: many
J gene: TRBJ2-5
D gene: NA
CDR3 DNA: TGCGCCAGCAGCTTGGAGGGGCGGAACCAAGAGACCCAGTACTTC
CDR3 protein: CASSLEGRNQETQYF

V gene: TRBV5-1
clone size: many
J gene: TRBJ1-1
D gene: TRBD1
CDR3 DNA: TGCGCCAGCAGCCAGGGGGGGACTGAAGCTTTCTTT
CDR3 protein: CASSQGGTEAFF

V gene: TRBV29-1
clone size: many
J gene: TRBJ1-1
D gene: NA
CDR3 DNA: TGCAGCGCCAAGCAGGTTCAGAACACTGAAGCTTTCTTT
CDR3 protein: CSAKQVQNTEAFF

V gene: TRBV6-2/TRBV6-3
clone size: NA
J gene: TRBJ2-1
D gene: NA
CDR3 DNA: TGTGCCAGCAGTTACTGGCTCTACAATGAGCAGTTCTTC
CDR3 protein: CASSYWLYNEQFF

V gene: TRBV7-2
clone size: NA
J gene: TRBJ1-4
D gene: NA
CDR3 DNA: TGTGCCAGCAGCTCCCCCAGGGCGAGTCGCAGTGAAAAACTGTTTTTT
CDR3 protein: CASSSPRASRSEKLFF

V gene: TRBV19
clone size: NA
J gene: TRBJ1-5
D gene: NA
CDR3 DNA: TGTGCCAGTACCAGGTCGAGGCATAGCAATCAGCCCCAGCATTTT
CDR3 protein: CASTRSRHSNQPQHF

V gene: TRBV5-1
clone size: few
J gene: TRBJ1-4
D gene: NA
CDR3 DNA: TGCGCCAGCAGCTTGGTGGCAGAAACTAATGAAAAACTGTTTTTT
CDR3 protein: CASSLVAETNEKLFF

V gene: TRBV7-2
clone size: few
J gene: TRBJ2-1
D gene: NA
CDR3 DNA: TGTGCCAGCAGCTTACAAACAGGAGAATACAATGAGCAGTTCTTC
CDR3 protein: CASSLQTGEYNEQFF

V gene: TRBV25-1
clone size: NA
J gene: TRBJ2-1
D gene: TRBD2
CDR3 DNA: TGTGCCAGCAGTGAATCCGGGACTAGCGGCAATGAGCAGTTCTTC
CDR3 protein: CASSESGTSGNEQFF

V gene: TRBV20-1
clone size: many
J gene: TRBJ1-1
D gene: NA
CDR3 DNA: TGCAGTGCTGGGGCGGCGACCCGAGGTAACACTGAAGCTTTCTTT
CDR3 protein: CSAGAATRGNTEAFF

V gene: TRBV20-1
clone size: many
J gene: TRBJ1-2
D gene: NA
CDR3 DNA: TGCAGTGCTAGTCTGGTGGGCTATGGCTACACCTTC
CDR3 protein: CSASLVGYGYTF

V gene: TRBV3-1
clone size: few
J gene: TRBJ2-1
D gene: NA
CDR3 DNA: TGTGCCAGCAGCCGAACAGTTAATGAGCAGTTCTTC
CDR3 protein: CASSRTVNEQFF

V gene: TRBV12-3/TRBV12-4
clone size: NA
J gene: TRBJ2-2
D gene: TRBD2
CDR3 DNA: TGTGCCAGCAGTCCCCGGGCTAGCGGGGGCGGGGAGCTGTTTTTT
CDR3 protein: CASSPRASGGGELFF

V gene: TRBV10-3
clone size: many
J gene: TRBJ2-3
D gene: NA
CDR3 DNA: TGTGCCATCAGCGTTGGGCTTAACACAGATACGCAGTATTTT
CDR3 protein: CAISVGLNTDTQYF

V gene: TRBV28
clone size: NA
J gene: TRBJ2-1
D gene: NA
CDR3 DNA: TGTGCCACCGCGCTCCCTGAGCAGTTCTTC
CDR3 protein: CATALPEQFF

V gene: TRBV12-5
clone size: medium-sized
J gene: TRBJ2-3
D gene: TRBD1
CDR3 DNA: TGTGCTAGTGGTTTACAGGGGGCTGCAGATACGCAGTATTTT
CDR3 protein: CASGLQGAADTQYF

V gene: TRBV2
clone size: NA
J gene: TRBJ2-1
D gene: NA
CDR3 DNA: TGTGCCAGCATCCGGGACTCGCGACCCAATGAGCAGTTCTTC
CDR3 protein: CASIRDSRPNEQFF

V gene: TRBV6-2/TRBV6-3
clone size: few
J gene: TRBJ2-3
D gene: NA
CDR3 DNA: TGTGCCAGCAGGGCTGCCGGAGGAATCACAGATACGCAGTATTTT
CDR3 protein: CASRAAGGITDTQYF